The 10 T cell receptor beta chains presented below share a single source sample, sequenced in a study of blood T cell repertoires in COVID-19. TCRdb's table, derived via immunoSEQ multiplex PCR, lists solely in-frame clones and lacks some. The sample lists some 270,000 clones, around 86% occurring once. The sequencing sample was made of peripheral blood. Every receptor here comes from a middle-aged man with active or convalescent COVID-19.

CDR3 residues: CASSSRDCSYEQYF. The CDR3 nucleotides are TGTGCCAGCAGCTCCCGGGACTGCTCCTACGAGCAGTACTTC. This chain links TRBV21-1 with TRBJ2-7; the D call in the table, TRBD2, was not verified against the DNA. TRBV21-1 is a documented pseudogene. CDR3 length: 14 residues.

This rearrangement joins TRBV28 to TRBJ2-3; D is possibly TRBD2 (6 bases). The CDR3 totals 15 residues. Looked up from germline, CDR1 is MDHEN and CDR2 is SYDVKM. The V end was cut by 2 bases, the J end by 2 bases, with 11 bases between. Written as DNA, the CDR3 is TGTGCCAGCAGTTTAGGGGCGGGACTCACAGATACGCAGTATTTT. It is translated as CASSLGAGLTDTQYF.

V gene TRBV19 combines with J gene TRBJ2-2; D is perhaps TRBD2 (5 bases). The V gene's germline CDR1 is LNHDA and CDR2 SQIVND (reference sequence). V lost 3 bases to trimming and J lost 8 bases, with 13 bases between them. CDR3 length: 14 amino acids. The CDR3 nucleotides are TGTGCCAGTAGTATGGAAAGGAGGAGTGGGGAGCTGTTTTTT. It is translated as CASSMERRSGELFF.

The J gene is TRBJ2-2, the V gene TRBV7-9; 8 nucleotides match TRBD2. The CDR3 is made up of 14 amino acids. From germline, CDR1 is SEHNR and CDR2 FQNEAQ (reference sequence). With 11 bases clipped from V and 7 bases from J, the junction kept 12 bases outside the gene matches. CDR3 sequence reads: CAPGTSGRIGELFF. The CDR3 coding sequence is TGTGCCCCAGGGACAAGCGGGAGAATCGGGGAGCTGTTTTTT.

CDR3 residues: CASGHRVYNSPLHF. The CDR3 coding sequence is TGTGCCAGCGGACACAGGGTGTATAATTCACCCCTCCACTTT. The chain combines TRBV11-1 with TRBJ1-6; TRBD1 is a possible D gene (6 bases). The V end lost 8 bases, the J end lost 4 bases, and 12 bases lay between the germline ends. There are 14 residues in the CDR3. Looked up from germline, CDR1 is SGHAT and CDR2 is FQDESV (reference sequence).

The chain carries TRBV4-1 and TRBJ2-2, with a possible D match to TRBD1 (5 bases). V shed 2 bases and J shed 6 bases, with 13 bases lying between them. The CDR3 totals 15 residues. Germline V gene lookup returns CDR1 MGHRA and CDR2 YSYEKL. The CDR3 loop reads CASSQSRAEAGELFF. The CDR3 nucleotides are TGCGCCAGCAGCCAATCCAGGGCCGAGGCCGGGGAGCTGTTTTTT.

The V gene is TRBV24-1, the J gene TRBJ2-1; maybe TRBD1 (6 bases). Trimming cost V 4 bases and J 6 bases, with 12 bases left between them. Per the germline V gene, CDR1 is KGHDR and CDR2 is SFDVKD. The CDR3 contains 14 residues. The CDR3 bases are TGTGCCACCAGTGACCAACCGACAGGCAATGAGCAGTTCTTC. The encoded protein is CATSDQPTGNEQFF.

The genes are TRBV6-5 and TRBJ1-1, with no clear D. V lost 4 bases and J 5 bases, leaving 11 bases between the germline ends. CDR3 size: 13 residues. Germline V gene lookup returns CDR1 MNHEY and CDR2 SVGAGI. The CDR3 DNA sequence: TGTGCCAGCAGTTTTGGCGGAAGAACTGAAGCTTTCTTT. Amino acids: CASSFGGRTEAFF.

V and J are TRBV11-2 and TRBJ1-3; tentative D call: TRBD1 (6 bases). Per germline, CDR1 SGHAT and CDR2 FQNNGV. The CDR3 covers 16 residues. Trimming took off 4 bases at V and 2 bases at J, with 15 bases between the two ends. CDR3 residues: CASSSYREQAGNTIYF. CDR3 DNA: TGTGCCAGCAGCTCATACAGGGAGCAAGCTGGAAACACCATATATTTT. Supplemented by reference TRBV11-2 and TRBJ1-3, the full variable domain reads EAGVAQSPRYKIIEKRQSVAFWCNPISGHATLYWYQQILGQGPKLLIQFQNNGVVDDSQLPKDRFSAERLKGVDSTLKIQPAKLEDSAVYLCASSSYREQAGNTIYFGEGSWLTVV.

V usage is TRBV27 and J usage is TRBJ2-7, with D perhaps TRBD2 (7 bases). Trimming stripped 5 bases from V and 5 bases from J, with 22 bases between. CDR1 MNHEY and CDR2 SMNVEV come from the germline V gene (reference sequence). This CDR3 comprises 16 residues. The CDR3: CASSRGRGLVPDEQYF. The CDR3 coding sequence is TGTGCCAGCAGTCGGGGGCGGGGGCTAGTTCCGGACGAGCAGTACTTC.